These 20 T cell receptor beta chains came from one sample sequenced in a study of blood T cells in healthy people across ages. Combining a sample-barcoded 5' primer with a J-beta primer mix, a second PCR ran for roughly 7 to 12 cycles. Via MiXCR, TCRdb re-called the 5' RACE reads, giving one row per CDR3 protein. The sample records roughly 720,000 distinct CDR3 sequences, approximately 53% being singletons. The material sequenced was blood. All receptors derive from an older man in good health.

The chain has TRBV7-9 and TRBJ2-1; TRBD1 matches 7 bases. CDR3 length: 15 amino acids. Germline CDR1 is SEHNR and CDR2 is FQNEAQ (reference sequence). The ends lost 6 bases at V and 5 bases at J; junction bases unmatched: 10. The CDR3: CASSFVTGPNNEQFF. The CDR3 DNA reads as TGTGCCAGCAGTTTCGTGACAGGGCCAAACAATGAGCAGTTCTTC.

The chain joins TRBV21-1 to TRBJ2-1; whether TRBD2, the table's D call, matches the DNA was not checked. TRBV21-1 is termed a pseudogene. The CDR3 sequence is 15 residues long. This chain's CDR3 is CASTGTSGTLKGQFF. CDR3 DNA: TGTGCCAGCACCGGGACTAGCGGGACCTTAAAGGGGCAGTTCTTC.

V usage is TRBV15 and J usage is TRBJ2-5; the D gene is possibly TRBD2 (6 bases). CDR3 length: 15 residues. The V end lost 4 bases, the J end lost 11 bases, and 23 bases lay between the germline ends. CDR1 is LNHNV, CDR2 YYDKDF, per germline (reference sequence). The CDR3 loop is CATSTGSNLRDEQYF. In DNA form, the CDR3 reads TGTGCCACCAGCACCGGGAGTAACCTTCGGGATGAGCAGTACTTC.

V gene TRBV29-1 combines with J gene TRBJ2-2; D assignment may be TRBD1 or TRBD2 (6 bases each). Trimming took off 6 bases at V and 7 bases at J, with 15 bases between the two ends. The CDR3 consists of 13 residues. Looked up from germline, CDR1 is SQVTM and CDR2 is ANQGSEA. In DNA, the CDR3 is TGCAGCGTCGCACTGAGGGGGGACGGGGAGCTGTTTTTT. Translation: CSVALRGDGELFF.

CDR3 coding DNA: TGCAGTGCTAGCGGCGATCCGAACACCGGGGAGCTGTTTTTT. This encodes CSASGDPNTGELFF. The chain carries TRBV20-1 and TRBJ2-2; D is unresolved. The germline V and J ends were trimmed by 3 bases and 0 bases, with 8 bases remaining between them. The CDR3 sequence is 14 residues long. Looked up from germline, CDR1 is DFQATT and CDR2 is SNEGSKA (reference sequence).

In this sample, this clonotype turned up a few times. This chain uses TRBV29-1 with TRBJ1-4; D remains ambiguous. Trimming removed 3 bases at V and 8 bases at J, with 10 bases between. This CDR3 region has 12 residues. CDR1 is SQVTM and CDR2 is ANQGSEA in the germline V gene. CDR3 region: CSVDSVGEKLFF. The CDR3 bases are TGCAGCGTTGATTCAGTCGGCGAAAAACTGTTTTTT. The entire variable domain, with the rest obtained from reference TRBV29-1 and TRBJ1-4, is as follows: SAVISQKPSRDICQRGTSLTIQCQVDSQVTMMFWYRQQPGQSLTLIATANQGSEATYESGFVIDKFPISRPNLTFSTLTVSNMSPEDSSIYLCSVDSVGEKLFFGSGTQLSVL.

This clonotype was picked up a small number of times. This chain connects TRBV20-1 to TRBJ2-1; D is ambiguous. V lost 1 base to trimming and J lost 6 bases, with 16 bases between them. The CDR3 has 15 residues. Germline lookup yields CDR1 DFQATT and CDR2 SNEGSKA (reference sequence). The CDR3 DNA sequence: TGCAGTGCTAGAGCGCGGACGTTTAAACGCAATGAGCAGTTCTTC. Protein sequence: CSARARTFKRNEQFF.

On this clonotype itself: The junction and the germline gene differ at one end; a read error may be behind it. The rearrangement joins TRBV18 to TRBJ2-7; possible D gene TRBD2, 6 bases. The CDR3 loop spans 13 amino acids. The germline gives CDR1 KGHSH, CDR2 LQKENI. This CDR3 is CASAPSREGEQYF. CDR3 DNA: TGTGCCAGCGCACCTTCGCGGGAAGGCGAGCAGTACTTC.

The chain combines TRBV24-1 with TRBJ2-3; TRBD2 aligns across 11 bases. Germline values: CDR1 KGHDR, CDR2 SFDVKD. The CDR3 extends over 18 amino acids. V lost 4 bases, J lost 1 base, and 9 bases stayed unmatched. The CDR3 spells CATSEWSSGRGGTDTQYF. The CDR3 bases are TGTGCCACCAGTGAATGGAGTAGCGGGAGGGGAGGCACAGATACGCAGTATTTT.

This sequence joins TRBV11-3 and TRBJ2-1; tentative D call: TRBD2 (5 bases). Per germline, CDR1 SGHNT and CDR2 YENEEA. There are 15 residues in the CDR3. V lost 4 bases, J lost 6 bases, and 16 bases lay in between. The CDR3 bases are TGTGCCAGCAGCTCCCCCCCGGTAGCGTCCAATGAGCAGTTCTTC. Residues: CASSSPPVASNEQFF. Complete variable domain (other parts from reference TRBV11-3 and TRBJ2-1): EAGVVQSPRYKIIEKKQPVAFWCNPISGHNTLYWYLQNLGQGPELLIRYENEEAVDDSQLPKDRFSAERLKGVDSTLKIQPAELGDSAVYLCASSSPPVASNEQFFGPGTRLTVL.

The chain combines TRBV5-1 with TRBJ2-5; 8 bases agree with TRBD1. Per germline, CDR1 SGHRS and CDR2 YFSETQ. There are 15 residues in the CDR3. Trimming cost V 4 bases and J 2 bases; bases outside gene matches: 7. CDR3 in DNA: TGCGCCAGCAGCCCAAGGACAGGGACGCAAGAGACCCAGTACTTC. The encoded protein is CASSPRTGTQETQYF.

The chain recombines TRBV20-1 with TRBJ2-7; D perhaps matches TRBD2 (5 bases). Trimming removed 2 bases from V and 2 bases from J, with 10 bases in between. Per the germline V gene, CDR1 is DFQATT and CDR2 is SNEGSKA (reference sequence). The length of the CDR3 is 13 residues. The CDR3 reads CSARLAVTYEQYF. CDR3 sequence (DNA): TGCAGTGCTAGACTAGCCGTGACCTACGAGCAGTACTTC.

The chain is built from TRBV14 and TRBJ1-2; D call uncertain. CDR1 SGHDN and CDR2 FVKESK come from the germline V gene. Trimming removed 3 bases from V and 7 bases from J, with 9 bases in between. This CDR3 region has 12 residues. The CDR3 region has the DNA TGTGCCAGCAGCCACGGGCAGTCTGGCTACACCTTC. This gives the protein CASSHGQSGYTF.

The chain combines TRBV2 with TRBJ2-1, with D perhaps TRBD2 (6 bases). Trimming took off 7 bases at V and 0 bases at J, with 16 bases between the two ends. The CDR3 is 16 amino acids. Germline V gene lookup returns CDR1 SNHLY and CDR2 FYNNEI. The CDR3 is CASNRPSSGSYNEQFF. As DNA, the CDR3 is TGTGCCAGCAACAGGCCCAGTAGCGGCTCCTACAATGAGCAGTTCTTC.

This clonotype turned up a few times. The chain couples TRBV6-5 to TRBJ2-6; D is possibly TRBD1 (6 bases). The V and J ends lost 7 bases and 2 bases respectively, with 15 bases between them. Germline lookup yields CDR1 MNHEY and CDR2 SVGAGI. The CDR3 consists of 16 residues. The CDR3 sequence is CASTALQGAGANVLTF. CDR3 in DNA: TGTGCCAGCACCGCCTTACAGGGAGCTGGGGCCAACGTCCTGACTTTC.

This clonotype was found a few times. The chain combines TRBV11-2 with TRBJ2-3; D is ambiguous. Trimming removed 1 base from V and 4 bases from J, with 9 bases in between. The CDR3 consists of 14 residues. Germline CDR1 and CDR2: SGHAT and FQNNGV. The CDR3 nucleotides are TGTGCCAGCAGCTTAGGTCGCGGCGCAGATACGCAGTATTTT. This codes for CASSLGRGADTQYF. The variable domain in full, with the rest retrieved from reference TRBV11-2 and TRBJ2-3, is EAGVAQSPRYKIIEKRQSVAFWCNPISGHATLYWYQQILGQGPKLLIQFQNNGVVDDSQLPKDRFSAERLKGVDSTLKIQPAKLEDSAVYLCASSLGRGADTQYFGPGTRLTVL.

The rearrangement joins TRBV27 to TRBJ2-5; D is perhaps TRBD1 (6 bases). Germline CDR1 and CDR2: MNHEY and SMNVEV (reference sequence). The CDR3 extends over 14 amino acids. V was cut by 2 bases and J by 5 bases, with 12 bases left in between. The CDR3 protein is CASSLVDSYETQYF. The CDR3 DNA is TGTGCCAGCAGTTTAGTGGACAGTTACGAGACCCAGTACTTC.

This clonotype was counted many times. The V gene is TRBV12-3 or TRBV12-4, the J gene TRBJ2-7; D is undetermined. This CDR3 contains 14 residues. V lost 2 bases and J 0 bases, leaving 8 bases between the germline ends. CDR3 amino acids: CASSLRATSYEQYF. As DNA, the CDR3 is TGTGCCAGCAGTTTACGGGCAACCTCCTACGAGCAGTACTTC.

The chain combines TRBV7-2 with TRBJ2-3, with TRBD1 matching 7 bases. J gave up 1 base and V 2 bases, and 15 bases lay outside the gene matches. This CDR3 has 19 residues. Germline V lookup: CDR1 SGHTA, CDR2 FQGNSA. The CDR3 region is CASSLRTRGPGSGTDTQYF. The DNA of the CDR3 is TGTGCCAGCAGCTTACGAACGAGGGGGCCGGGTTCCGGCACAGATACGCAGTATTTT.

This clonotype was counted only a few times. This chain joins TRBV20-1 and TRBJ1-5; no definite D call. The length of the CDR3 is 15 residues. With 0 bases removed from V and 0 bases from J, the gap between germline ends came to 9 bases. The germline V gene encodes CDR1 DFQATT and CDR2 SNEGSKA (reference sequence). Here the CDR3 DNA reads TGCAGTGCTAGAGATCCCTCGTATAGCAATCAGCCCCAGCATTTT. It is translated as CSARDPSYSNQPQHF.